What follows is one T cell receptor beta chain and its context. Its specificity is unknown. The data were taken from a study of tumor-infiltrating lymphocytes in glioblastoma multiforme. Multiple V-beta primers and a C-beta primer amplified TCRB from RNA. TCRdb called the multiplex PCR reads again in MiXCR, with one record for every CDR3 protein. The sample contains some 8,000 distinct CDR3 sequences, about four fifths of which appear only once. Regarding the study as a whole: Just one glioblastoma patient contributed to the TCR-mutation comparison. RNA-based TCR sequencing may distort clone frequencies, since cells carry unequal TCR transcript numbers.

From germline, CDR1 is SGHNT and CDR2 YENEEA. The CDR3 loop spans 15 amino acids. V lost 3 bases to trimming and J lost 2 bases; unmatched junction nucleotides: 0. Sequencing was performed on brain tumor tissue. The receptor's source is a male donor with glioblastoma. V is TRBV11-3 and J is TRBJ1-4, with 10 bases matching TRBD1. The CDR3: CASSLGQGTNEKLFF. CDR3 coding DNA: TGTGCCAGCAGCTTGGGACAGGGGACTAATGAAAAACTGTTTTTT.